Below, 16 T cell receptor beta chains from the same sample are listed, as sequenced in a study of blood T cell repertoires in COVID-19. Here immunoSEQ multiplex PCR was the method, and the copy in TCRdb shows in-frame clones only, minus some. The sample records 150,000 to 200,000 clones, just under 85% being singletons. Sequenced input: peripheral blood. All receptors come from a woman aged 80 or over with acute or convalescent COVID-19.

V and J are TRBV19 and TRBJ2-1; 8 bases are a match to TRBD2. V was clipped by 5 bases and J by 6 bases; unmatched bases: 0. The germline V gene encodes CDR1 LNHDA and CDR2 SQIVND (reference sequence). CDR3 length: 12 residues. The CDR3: CASSLAGNEQFF. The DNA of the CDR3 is TGTGCCAGTAGTCTAGCGGGCAATGAGCAGTTCTTC.

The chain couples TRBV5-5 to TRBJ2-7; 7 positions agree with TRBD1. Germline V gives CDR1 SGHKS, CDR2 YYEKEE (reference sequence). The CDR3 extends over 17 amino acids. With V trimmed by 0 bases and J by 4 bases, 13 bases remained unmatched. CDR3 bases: TGTGCCAGCAGCTTGGTCGGTACCGGGACAGATCGGTACGAGCAGTACTTC. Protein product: CASSLVGTGTDRYEQYF. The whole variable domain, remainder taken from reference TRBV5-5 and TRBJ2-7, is DAGVTQSPTHLIKTRGQQVTLRCSPISGHKSVSWYQQVLGQGPQFIFQYYEKEERGRGNFPDRFSARQFPNYSSELNVNALLLGDSALYLCASSLVGTGTDRYEQYFGPGTRLTVT.

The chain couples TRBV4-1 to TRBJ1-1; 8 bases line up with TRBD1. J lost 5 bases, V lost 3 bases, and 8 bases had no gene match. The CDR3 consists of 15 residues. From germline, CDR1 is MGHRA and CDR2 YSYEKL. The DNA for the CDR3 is TGCGCCAGCAGCCAGGACCCAGGGGGCCGGACTGAAGCTTTCTTT. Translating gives CASSQDPGGRTEAFF.

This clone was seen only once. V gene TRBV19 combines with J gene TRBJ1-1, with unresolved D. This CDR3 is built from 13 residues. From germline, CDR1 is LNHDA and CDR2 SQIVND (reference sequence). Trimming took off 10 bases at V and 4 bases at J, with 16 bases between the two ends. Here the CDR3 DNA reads TGTGCCACCGGGAGATATAGCCTCACTGAAGCTTTCTTT. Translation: CATGRYSLTEAFF.

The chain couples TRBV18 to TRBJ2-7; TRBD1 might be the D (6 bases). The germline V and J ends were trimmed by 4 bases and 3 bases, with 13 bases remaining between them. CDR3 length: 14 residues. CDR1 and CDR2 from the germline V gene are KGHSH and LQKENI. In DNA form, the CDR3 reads TGTGCCAGCTCACACACAGGGATTAACTACGAGCAGTACTTC. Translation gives CASSHTGINYEQYF. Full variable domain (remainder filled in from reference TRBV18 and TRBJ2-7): NAGVMQNPRHLVRRRGQEARLRCSPMKGHSHVYWYRQLPEEGLKFMVYLQKENIIDESGMPKERFSAEFPKEGPSILRIQQVVRGDSAAYFCASSHTGINYEQYFGPGTRLTVT.

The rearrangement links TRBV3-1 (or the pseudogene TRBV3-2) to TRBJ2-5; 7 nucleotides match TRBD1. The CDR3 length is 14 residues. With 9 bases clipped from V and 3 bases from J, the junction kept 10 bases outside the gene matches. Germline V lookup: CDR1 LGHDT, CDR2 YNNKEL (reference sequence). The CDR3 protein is CASRQGWYKETQYF. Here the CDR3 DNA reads TGTGCCAGTCGACAGGGATGGTACAAAGAGACCCAGTACTTC.

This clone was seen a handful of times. The CDR3 loop reads CASSPGAQGRYGYTF. DNA of the CDR3: TGTGCCAGCTCACCAGGAGCACAGGGGCGATATGGCTACACCTTC. This sequence joins TRBV18 and TRBJ1-2; TRBD1 aligns across 7 bases. Germline CDR1 and CDR2: KGHSH and LQKENI. After removal of 2 bases from V and 5 bases from J, the junction contained 8 bases not matched to a gene. This CDR3 has 15 residues.

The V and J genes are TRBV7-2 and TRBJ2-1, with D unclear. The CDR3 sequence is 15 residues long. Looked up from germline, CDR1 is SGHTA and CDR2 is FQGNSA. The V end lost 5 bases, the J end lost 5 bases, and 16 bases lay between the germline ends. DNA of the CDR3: TGTGCCAGCAGCCCCCGGTGGCTAGTCAACAATGAGCAGTTCTTC. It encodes CASSPRWLVNNEQFF.

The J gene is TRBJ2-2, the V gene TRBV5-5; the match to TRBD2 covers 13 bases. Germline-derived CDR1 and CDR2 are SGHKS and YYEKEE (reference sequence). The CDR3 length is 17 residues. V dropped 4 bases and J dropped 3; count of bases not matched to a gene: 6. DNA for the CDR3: TGTGCCAGCAGCACAGGGACTAGCGGGACGTACACCGGGGAGCTGTTTTTT. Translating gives CASSTGTSGTYTGELFF. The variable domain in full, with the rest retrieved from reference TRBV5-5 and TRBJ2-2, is DAGVTQSPTHLIKTRGQQVTLRCSPISGHKSVSWYQQVLGQGPQFIFQYYEKEERGRGNFPDRFSARQFPNYSSELNVNALLLGDSALYLCASSTGTSGTYTGELFFGEGSRLTVL.

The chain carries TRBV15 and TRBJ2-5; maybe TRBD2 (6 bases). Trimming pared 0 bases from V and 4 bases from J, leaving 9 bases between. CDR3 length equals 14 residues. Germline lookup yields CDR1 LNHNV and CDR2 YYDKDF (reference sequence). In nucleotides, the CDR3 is TGTGCCACCAGCAGAGATATGGGGGGAGAGACCCAGTACTTC. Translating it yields CATSRDMGGETQYF.

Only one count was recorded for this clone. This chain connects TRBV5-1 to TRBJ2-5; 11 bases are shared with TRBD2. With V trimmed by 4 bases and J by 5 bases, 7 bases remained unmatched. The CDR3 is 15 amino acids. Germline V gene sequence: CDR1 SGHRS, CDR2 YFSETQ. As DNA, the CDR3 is TGCGCCAGCAGCCGGGGACTAGCGGAGGGGGAGACCCAGTACTTC. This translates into CASSRGLAEGETQYF.

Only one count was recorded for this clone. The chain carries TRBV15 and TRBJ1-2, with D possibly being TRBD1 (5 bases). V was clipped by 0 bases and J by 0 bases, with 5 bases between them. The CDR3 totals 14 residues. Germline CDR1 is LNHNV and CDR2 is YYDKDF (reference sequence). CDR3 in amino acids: CATSREQANYGYTF. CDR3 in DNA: TGTGCCACCAGCAGAGAACAGGCTAACTATGGCTACACCTTC.

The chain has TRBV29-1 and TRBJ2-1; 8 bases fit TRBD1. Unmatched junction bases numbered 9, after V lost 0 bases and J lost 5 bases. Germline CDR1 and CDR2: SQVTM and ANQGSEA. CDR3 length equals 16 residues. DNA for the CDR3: TGCAGCGTTGAAGATAGGACAGGGCTATGGGACAATGAGCAGTTCTTC. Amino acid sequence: CSVEDRTGLWDNEQFF.

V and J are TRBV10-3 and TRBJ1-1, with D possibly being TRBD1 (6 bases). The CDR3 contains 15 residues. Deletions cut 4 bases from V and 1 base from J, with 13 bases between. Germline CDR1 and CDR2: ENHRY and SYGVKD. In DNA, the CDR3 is TGTGCCATCAGTGGGTCCCGGACAGAGAACACTGAAGCTTTCTTT. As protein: CAISGSRTENTEAFF.

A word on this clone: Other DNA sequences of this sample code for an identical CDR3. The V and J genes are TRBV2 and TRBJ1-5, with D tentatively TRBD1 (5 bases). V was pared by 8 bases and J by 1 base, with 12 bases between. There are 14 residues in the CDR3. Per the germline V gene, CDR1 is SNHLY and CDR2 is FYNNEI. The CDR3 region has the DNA TGTGCCAGCCGGGGGGGTAGGAGCAATCAGCCCCAGCATTTT. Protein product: CASRGGRSNQPQHF.

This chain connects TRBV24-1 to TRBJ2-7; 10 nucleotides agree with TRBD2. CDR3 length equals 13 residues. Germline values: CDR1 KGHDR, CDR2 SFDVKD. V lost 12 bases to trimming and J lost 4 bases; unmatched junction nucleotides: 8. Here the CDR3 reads CAASGLADYEQYF. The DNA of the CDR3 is TGTGCCGCCTCCGGACTAGCGGATTACGAGCAGTACTTC.